Following are 26 T cell receptor beta chains from one sample sequenced in a study of T cell changes during pregnancy in multiple sclerosis. Profiling relied on immunoSEQ multiplex PCR, and the TCRdb table lists in-frame clones only, not all of them. The sample shows about 47,000 clones, 80% to 95% of them seen only once. The sequenced sample was peripheral blood, obtained in the third trimester of pregnancy. All receptors come from a female donor with multiple sclerosis, enrolled in a pregnancy study.

This clone came up a few times. The V gene is TRBV9, the J gene TRBJ2-2; D not certain. V gave up 0 bases and J gave up 5 bases, with 5 bases separating them. The CDR3 is made up of 13 amino acids. Germline lookup yields CDR1 SGDLS and CDR2 YYNGEE. For the CDR3, the DNA is TGTGCCAGCAGCGTAGCGAGGACCGGGGAGCTGTTTTTT. It specifies CASSVARTGELFF. The entire variable domain, with the rest obtained from reference TRBV9 and TRBJ2-2, is as follows: DSGVTQTPKHLITATGQRVTLRCSPRSGDLSVYWYQQSLDQGLQFLIQYYNGEERAKGNILERFSAQQFPDLHSELNLSSLELGDSALYFCASSVARTGELFFGEGSRLTVL.

This rearrangement joins TRBV28 to TRBJ1-2; TRBD1 aligns across 7 bases. The CDR3 sequence is 13 residues long. Per germline, CDR1 MDHEN and CDR2 SYDVKM. V dropped 5 bases and J dropped 4; count of bases not matched to a gene: 4. CDR3 loop: CASSPGQVYGYTF. The CDR3 DNA reads as TGTGCCAGCAGTCCCGGACAGGTCTATGGCTACACCTTC.

The V and J genes are TRBV5-4 and TRBJ1-1; TRBD1 is a possible D gene (5 bases). Trimming pared 4 bases from V and 1 base from J, leaving 11 bases between. Germline-derived CDR1 and CDR2 are SGHNT and YYREEE (reference sequence). This CDR3 comprises 14 residues. Here the CDR3 DNA reads TGTGCCAGCAGCCCTGACAGCCAGAACACTGAAGCTTTCTTT. Translation gives CASSPDSQNTEAFF.

Note on this clone: The junction differs from germline at one of its ends, possibly a read error. J is TRBJ2-2 and V is TRBV7-7, with 11 bases fitting TRBD2. The CDR3 totals 17 residues. Germline loops: CDR1 SSHAT, CDR2 FNYEAQ (reference sequence). The CDR3 DNA sequence: TGTGCTAGCAGCCGACAACTAGCGGGAGCCAACACCGGGGAGCTGTTTTTT. Protein product: CASSRQLAGANTGELFF.

This chain uses TRBV7-6 with TRBJ2-2; perhaps TRBD1 as D (6 bases). CDR3 length: 15 residues. Germline-derived CDR1 and CDR2 are SGHVS and FNYEAQ. V was clipped by 3 bases and J by 1 base, with 9 bases between them. CDR3 sequence: CASSFWTENTGELFF. The DNA for the CDR3 is TGTGCCAGCAGCTTTTGGACAGAGAACACCGGGGAGCTGTTTTTT.

The rearrangement links TRBV19 to TRBJ2-2; 9 bases are shared with TRBD1. Germline CDR1 is LNHDA and CDR2 is SQIVND (reference sequence). The CDR3 sequence is 18 residues long. Germline trimming cut 3 bases from V and 6 bases from J; bases unmatched to any gene: 14. Here the CDR3 DNA reads TGTGCCAGTAGTATTTGGGACAGGGCCCCTTGGGGGTCCGGGGAGCTGTTTTTT. Amino acid sequence: CASSIWDRAPWGSGELFF.

This chain joins TRBV6-1 and TRBJ2-4, with 8 bases matching TRBD2. Germline values: CDR1 MNHNS, CDR2 SASEGT. The ends lost 2 bases at V and 4 bases at J; junction bases unmatched: 7. The CDR3 extends over 16 amino acids. This chain's CDR3 is CASSEWLVAGKNIQYF. The DNA of the CDR3 is TGTGCCAGCAGTGAATGGTTAGTAGCGGGGAAAAACATTCAGTACTTC.

The gene calls are TRBV6-6 and TRBJ2-3, with TRBD2 matching 7 bases. This CDR3 spans 13 amino acids. Trimming cost V 10 bases and J 2 bases; bases outside gene matches: 6. Looked up from germline, CDR1 is MNHNY and CDR2 is SVGAGI (reference sequence). The CDR3 reads CATPRGVTDTQYF. CDR3 nucleotides: TGTGCCACCCCACGGGGGGTCACAGATACGCAGTATTTT.

The chain combines TRBV7-2 with TRBJ2-7, with D perhaps TRBD1 (7 bases). Trimming took 5 bases from V and 2 from J, leaving 19 bases between them. In germline, CDR1 is SGHTA, CDR2 FQGNSA. The CDR3 has 16 residues. CDR3 DNA sequence: TGTGCCAGCAGCCGCTCAGGGGGGCCGGGGGCCTACGAGCAGTACTTC. Amino acid sequence: CASSRSGGPGAYEQYF.

This clone was detected once. The rearrangement links TRBV18 to TRBJ1-4, with 11 positions matching TRBD1. V was clipped by 4 bases and J by 8 bases; unmatched bases: 6. Germline V gene lookup returns CDR1 KGHSH and CDR2 LQKENI. The CDR3 has 15 residues. This CDR3 is CASSRSRTGGEKLFF. The CDR3 DNA reads TGTGCCAGCTCACGTTCTCGGACAGGGGGCGAAAAACTGTTTTTT.

This sequence joins TRBV5-1 and TRBJ2-5; 11 nucleotides agree with TRBD2. Trimming at V came to 3 bases and at J to 5 bases, leaving 18 bases not matched to a gene. The CDR3 is made up of 19 amino acids. The germline V gene encodes CDR1 SGHRS and CDR2 YFSETQ. This CDR3 reads CASSSGVSGLAGGGETQYF. CDR3 sequence (DNA): TGCGCCAGCAGCTCTGGCGTTAGTGGGCTAGCGGGAGGTGGTGAGACCCAGTACTTC.

The rearrangement joins TRBV5-6 to TRBJ1-2; perhaps TRBD1 as D (5 bases). Deletions cut 0 bases from V and 0 bases from J, with 15 bases between. CDR1 and CDR2 (germline): SGHDT, YYEEEE. The CDR3 spans 17 residues. In DNA form, the CDR3 reads TGTGCCAGCAGCTTGGAACTTGGACAAATTGCTAACTATGGCTACACCTTC. Its translation is CASSLELGQIANYGYTF. The full variable domain, rest sourced from reference TRBV5-6 and TRBJ1-2, is DAGVTQSPTHLIKTRGQQVTLRCSPKSGHDTVSWYQQALGQGPQFIFQYYEEEERQRGNFPDRFSGHQFPNYSSELNVNALLLGDSALYLCASSLELGQIANYGYTFGSGTRLTVV.

The gene calls are TRBV28 and TRBJ1-5, with D possibly matching TRBD1 (5 bases). V was pared by 2 bases and J by 0 bases, with 8 bases between. In germline, CDR1 is MDHEN, CDR2 SYDVKM. The CDR3 loop spans 15 amino acids. Written as DNA, the CDR3 is TGTGCCAGCAGTTTACCCAGGGCTAGCAATCAGCCCCAGCATTTT. Translating gives CASSLPRASNQPQHF.

The chain couples TRBV13 to TRBJ2-2; tentatively, D is TRBD2 (6 bases). The CDR3 is 14 residues long. Trimming left V 3 bases short and J 6 bases short, with 11 bases between. Germline CDR1 is PRHDT and CDR2 is FYEKMQ (reference sequence). The CDR3 coding sequence is TGTGCCAGCAGCTTTCGGGGAGGCGCCGGGGAGCTGTTTTTT. Amino acids: CASSFRGGAGELFF.

V is TRBV11-1 and J is TRBJ2-1, with TRBD1 matching 8 bases. Per germline, CDR1 SGHAT and CDR2 FQDESV (reference sequence). The CDR3 length is 15 residues. After removal of 6 bases from V and 3 bases from J, the junction contained 7 bases not matched to a gene. CDR3 residues: CASRGGQGLYNEQFF. For the CDR3, the DNA is TGTGCCAGCAGAGGAGGACAGGGCCTCTACAATGAGCAGTTCTTC.

This chain connects TRBV28 to TRBJ1-2, with 7 bases matching TRBD1. The germline gives CDR1 MDHEN, CDR2 SYDVKM. Trimming cost V 2 bases and J 5 bases; bases outside gene matches: 5. The CDR3 sequence is 14 residues long. The CDR3 here is CASSLRGRGYGYTF. DNA for the CDR3: TGTGCCAGCAGTTTAAGGGGCAGGGGGTATGGCTACACCTTC.

This clone came up once. The rearrangement links TRBV4-3 to TRBJ1-2; D is unresolved. Trimming took off 0 bases at V and 6 bases at J, with 20 bases between the two ends. Germline loops: CDR1 LGHNA, CDR2 YSLEER. The CDR3 covers 17 residues. This chain's CDR3 is CASSQDRSGPYPHGYTF. The CDR3 DNA reads TGCGCCAGCAGCCAAGATAGGTCAGGCCCTTATCCCCATGGCTACACCTTC.

CDR3 in amino acids: CASRGTSGTENTGELFF. The DNA of the CDR3 is TGTGCCAGCAGAGGGACTAGCGGAACCGAGAACACCGGGGAGCTGTTTTTT. The rearrangement links TRBV6-4 to TRBJ2-2, with 11 bases matching TRBD2. After removal of 6 bases from V and 1 base from J, the junction contained 7 bases not matched to a gene. Germline V gene lookup returns CDR1 MRHNA and CDR2 SNTAGT. This CDR3 has 17 amino acids.

In nucleotides, the CDR3 is TGCGCCAGCAGCCAAGATATATACGGTAGCTCCTACGAGCAGTACTTC. As protein: CASSQDIYGSSYEQYF. The V and J genes are TRBV4-3 and TRBJ2-7; D not certain. Germline loops: CDR1 LGHNA, CDR2 YSLEER. Trimming stripped 0 bases from V and 0 bases from J, with 12 bases between. CDR3 size: 16 residues.

The genes are TRBV11-2 and TRBJ2-3, with 13 bases lining up with TRBD2. After removal of 8 bases from V and 0 bases from J, the junction contained 2 bases not matched to a gene. There are 15 residues in the CDR3. CDR1 is SGHAT and CDR2 is FQNNGV in the germline V gene. The CDR3 reads CASSGLAGSTDTQYF. The CDR3 bases are TGTGCCAGCTCGGGACTAGCGGGGAGCACAGATACGCAGTATTTT.

The chain has TRBV5-1 and TRBJ1-1; tentative D call: TRBD1 (5 bases). Germline CDR1 reads SGHRS; CDR2 reads YFSETQ. CDR3 size: 14 residues. The V gene lost 4 bases and the J gene lost 5 bases, with 15 bases spanning the gap. CDR3 sequence reads: CASSTTGGYTEAFF. The DNA for the CDR3 is TGCGCCAGCAGCACAACGGGGGGGTATACTGAAGCTTTCTTT. Variable domain in full (rest from reference TRBV5-1 and TRBJ1-1): KAGVTQTPRYLIKTRGQQVTLSCSPISGHRSVSWYQQTPGQGLQFLFEYFSETQRNKGNFPGRFSGRQFSNSRSEMNVSTLELGDSALYLCASSTTGGYTEAFFGQGTRLTVV.

This clone was seen only a few times. The chain joins TRBV19 to TRBJ2-1; 11 bases agree with TRBD2. V lost 5 bases, J lost 3 bases, and 3 bases stayed unmatched. In germline, CDR1 is LNHDA, CDR2 SQIVND (reference sequence). The CDR3 covers 15 residues. The CDR3 bases are TGTGCCAGTAGTGTGGGACTAGCGGACTACAATGAGCAGTTCTTC. The encoded protein is CASSVGLADYNEQFF. The full variable domain, completed using reference TRBV19 and TRBJ2-1, is DGGITQSPKYLFRKEGQNVTLSCEQNLNHDAMYWYRQDPGQGLRLIYYSQIVNDFQKGDIAEGYSVSREKKESFPLTVTSAQKNPTAFYLCASSVGLADYNEQFFGPGTRLTVL.

The V call is TRBV25-1, the J call TRBJ1-1, with a tentative D call TRBD1 (5 bases). Germline V gene sequence: CDR1 MGHDK, CDR2 SYGVNS. Trimming cost V 6 bases and J 1 base, with 15 bases left between them. The CDR3 extends over 15 amino acids. Written as DNA, the CDR3 is TGTGCCAGCAGGGGGGTCGGGGGGTGGAACACTGAAGCTTTCTTT. Its protein product is CASRGVGGWNTEAFF. Based on the CDR3 plus reference TRBV25-1 and TRBJ1-1, the full variable domain is EADIYQTPRYLVIGTGKKITLECSQTMGHDKMYWYQQDPGMELHLIHYSYGVNSTEKGDLSSESTVSRIRTEHFPLTLESARPSHTSQYLCASRGVGGWNTEAFFGQGTRLTVV.

The V call is TRBV5-1, the J call TRBJ2-1, with no clear D. The CDR3 extends over 14 amino acids. V was cut by 5 bases and J by 2 bases, with 11 bases left in between. Germline-derived CDR1 and CDR2 are SGHRS and YFSETQ. The CDR3 DNA sequence: TGCGCCAGCAGAGAACAGACCACCTACAATGAGCAGTTCTTC. It codes for CASREQTTYNEQFF. Using reference TRBV5-1 and TRBJ2-1 for the parts outside the CDR3, the full variable domain is KAGVTQTPRYLIKTRGQQVTLSCSPISGHRSVSWYQQTPGQGLQFLFEYFSETQRNKGNFPGRFSGRQFSNSRSEMNVSTLELGDSALYLCASREQTTYNEQFFGPGTRLTVL.

This chain joins TRBV19 and TRBJ2-2; tentatively, D is TRBD2 (5 bases). V lost 5 bases to trimming and J lost 4 bases, with 20 bases between them. CDR1 LNHDA and CDR2 SQIVND come from the germline V gene (reference sequence). The CDR3 has 17 residues. CDR3 nucleotide sequence: TGTGCCAGTAGTTTCGAGCGGTCCTTTTCGGGCACCGGGGAGCTGTTTTTT. Translating gives CASSFERSFSGTGELFF.

This clone was counted only a few times. The chain uses TRBV10-3 and TRBJ1-1; TRBD1 is a possible D gene (5 bases). Trimming took off 3 bases at V and 2 bases at J, with 10 bases between the two ends. Germline V lookup: CDR1 ENHRY, CDR2 SYGVKD. The CDR3 has 14 residues. As DNA, the CDR3 is TGTGCCATCAGTGAAAGGAGGGACAACACTGAAGCTTTCTTT. Protein sequence: CAISERRDNTEAFF.